What follows is one T cell receptor (beta chain) and its context. The V and J ends lost 3 bases and 6 bases, in that order; junction bases with no gene match: 6. The CDR3 runs to 15 residues. Germline CDR1 MGHRA, CDR2 YSYEKL. Assay used: immunoSEQ multiplex PCR; TCRdb lists only in-frame clones, some missing. The sample lists 380,000 or so clones; around nine tenths were seen once. The data derive from a study of blood T cell repertoires in COVID-19. The chain employs TRBV4-1 and TRBJ1-5; 9 bases are shared with TRBD1. Input material: PBMCs or T cells enriched from blood (not recorded which). The clonotype originates from a woman aged 25 to 45 with acute COVID-19. For the CDR3, the DNA is TGCGCCAGCAGCCAGCGACAGGGGGTTGCTCAGCCCCAGCATTTT. It specifies CASSQRQGVAQPQHF.